These 27 T cell receptor beta chains originate from one sample sequenced in a study of blood T cell repertoires in COVID-19. TCRdb's table, derived via immunoSEQ multiplex PCR, lists solely in-frame clones and lacks some. Altogether 250,000 to 300,000 clones are present, about 88% being singletons, with the ten largest covering about 6.2%. Sequencing was carried out using PBMCs or T cells enriched from blood (not recorded which). These receptors originate from a woman aged 50 to 60 who had been exposed to COVID-19.

V and J are TRBV19 and TRBJ2-1, with TRBD1 as a possible D gene (6 bases). V lost 8 bases to trimming and J lost 10 bases, with 18 bases between them. This CDR3 region has 13 residues. Per germline, CDR1 LNHDA and CDR2 SQIVND (reference sequence). CDR3 sequence reads: CASGDIGSNEQFF. The CDR3 nucleotides are TGTGCCAGTGGGGACATTGGTAGTAACGAGCAGTTCTTC.

The CDR3 DNA reads as TGTGCCAGCAGCGCGGCACTAGCGGGGGGTGTCACAGATACGCAGTATTTT. Translated, it gives CASSAALAGGVTDTQYF. J is TRBJ2-3 and V is TRBV9; TRBD2 aligns across 12 bases. Germline V CDR1 and CDR2: SGDLS, YYNGEE. The V segment lost 3 bases and the J segment 2 bases; nucleotides outside the gene matches: 7. The CDR3 totals 17 residues.

The chain joins TRBV30 to TRBJ1-3, with D uncertain. CDR3 length: 13 residues. The germline V and J ends were trimmed by 3 bases and 4 bases, with 10 bases remaining between them. Germline lookup yields CDR1 GTSNPN and CDR2 SVGIG (reference sequence). The CDR3 nucleotides are TGTGCCTGGAGCCCGACCAGGGGAAACACCATATATTTT. This codes for CAWSPTRGNTIYF.

Comments on this clone: Within the sample, other DNA sequences also encode this same CDR3. The rearrangement links TRBV10-3 to TRBJ1-1, with TRBD1 matching over 7 bases. With 5 bases clipped from V and 4 bases from J, the junction kept 4 bases outside the gene matches. This CDR3 contains 13 residues. Germline loops: CDR1 ENHRY, CDR2 SYGVKD. The CDR3 loop is CAISPSGGTEAFF. The DNA for the CDR3 is TGTGCCATCAGTCCGTCAGGGGGCACTGAAGCTTTCTTT.

The chain links TRBV7-2 to TRBJ1-6; D gene unclear. This CDR3 has 15 residues. Trimming stripped 5 bases from V and 7 bases from J, with 15 bases between. The germline V gene has CDR1 SGHTA and CDR2 FQGNSA. The CDR3 reads CASSPRGSRNSPLHF. For the CDR3, the DNA is TGTGCCAGCAGCCCTCGTGGGAGTAGGAATTCACCCCTCCACTTT.

The chain carries TRBV3-1 (or the pseudogene TRBV3-2) and TRBJ2-1; 7 positions match TRBD2. Germline CDR1 reads LGHDT; CDR2 reads YNNKEL (reference sequence). This CDR3 has 11 residues. V was pared by 7 bases and J by 15 bases, with 9 bases of the junction left unmatched. This chain's CDR3 is CASTRGGAPFF. CDR3 sequence (DNA): TGTGCCAGCACCCGGGGAGGGGCTCCGTTCTTC.

V usage is TRBV7-3 and J usage is TRBJ2-5; D is undetermined. V lost 4 bases and J lost 1, with 10 bases in between. The CDR3 runs 14 residues. CDR1 and CDR2 (germline): SGHTA, FQGTGA. The CDR3 spells CASSSSGFQETQYF. The CDR3 coding sequence is TGTGCCAGCAGCTCCTCCGGGTTCCAAGAGACCCAGTACTTC.

V is TRBV18 and J is TRBJ2-7; maybe TRBD2 (5 bases). V was cut by 5 bases and J by 3 bases, with 23 bases left in between. The length of the CDR3 is 17 residues. Germline lookup yields CDR1 KGHSH and CDR2 LQKENI. The CDR3 DNA is TGTGCCAGCTCAGACCGATGGCCGGGAACACCAGACTACGAGCAGTACTTC. Encoded protein: CASSDRWPGTPDYEQYF.

This rearrangement joins TRBV6-1 to TRBJ2-7; possibly TRBD1 for D (6 bases). Trimming left V 0 bases short and J 2 bases short, with 11 bases between. CDR1 and CDR2 from the germline V gene are MNHNS and SASEGT. The length of the CDR3 is 15 residues. This CDR3 is CASSEAGTSAYEQYF. CDR3 coding DNA: TGTGCCAGCAGTGAAGCGGGGACATCCGCCTACGAGCAGTACTTC.

This clone has more than one count but fewer than ten. V gene TRBV4-1 combines with J gene TRBJ1-5; D remains ambiguous. The germline CDR1 and CDR2 sequences are MGHRA and YSYEKL. V was trimmed by 0 bases and J by 4 bases, leaving 7 bases between them. This CDR3 is 14 amino acids long. CDR3 sequence reads: CASSQDYGNQPQHF. CDR3 bases: TGCGCCAGCAGCCAAGATTACGGGAATCAGCCCCAGCATTTT.

This clone was counted between two and nine times. V gene TRBV3-1 (or the pseudogene TRBV3-2) combines with J gene TRBJ1-6, with D unclear. This CDR3 comprises 14 residues. The V end was cut by 4 bases, the J end by 5 bases, with 9 bases between. CDR1 and CDR2 (germline): LGHDT, YNNKEL (reference sequence). The CDR3 spells CASSLRGDNSPLHF. Written as DNA, the CDR3 is TGTGCCAGCAGCCTCCGGGGTGATAATTCACCCCTCCACTTT.

This clone has only one observation. The chain carries TRBV3-1 (or the pseudogene TRBV3-2) and TRBJ2-5; D might be TRBD1 (5 bases). CDR3 length: 16 residues. Germline lookup yields CDR1 LGHDT and CDR2 YNNKEL (reference sequence). Deletions cut 4 bases from V and 2 bases from J, with 17 bases between. The CDR3 DNA follows: TGTGCCAGCAGCCCTATACAAACAGGTTCACAAGAGACCCAGTACTTC. It codes for CASSPIQTGSQETQYF.

The chain links TRBV6-5 to TRBJ1-1; D is perhaps TRBD1 (6 bases). Germline lookup yields CDR1 MNHEY and CDR2 SVGAGI. Trimming stripped 5 bases from V and 3 bases from J, with 16 bases between. The length of the CDR3 is 15 residues. The CDR3: CASSLDRSPDTEAFF. The CDR3 nucleotides are TGTGCCAGCAGTCTAGACAGGTCCCCTGACACTGAAGCTTTCTTT.

Concerning this clone: A read error may account for a junction end that differs from germline. The CDR3 nucleotides are TGTGCCTGCAGGGGGACAGCCTATAATTCACCCCTCCACTTT. Its translation is CACRGTAYNSPLHF. V and J are TRBV28 and TRBJ1-6; TRBD1 matches 7 bases. Germline CDR1 and CDR2: MDHEN and SYDVKM. The CDR3 has 14 amino acids.

This CDR3 is CASSLHGGVNPYEQYF. The CDR3 DNA is TGTGCCAGCAGCCTTCACGGGGGGGTAAACCCTTACGAGCAGTACTTC. The chain uses TRBV14 and TRBJ2-7, with 8 positions matching TRBD2. The CDR3 is 16 amino acids. J was trimmed by 4 bases and V by 4 bases; bases with no gene match: 12. CDR1 is SGHDN and CDR2 is FVKESK in the germline V gene.

This chain uses TRBV29-1 with TRBJ1-2; D might be TRBD1 (6 bases). This CDR3 is 13 amino acids long. Germline CDR1 reads SQVTM; CDR2 reads ANQGSEA. The V end lost 5 bases, the J end lost 8 bases, and 18 bases lay between the germline ends. The CDR3 DNA sequence: TGCAGCGTTACGTTGGCAGGGGTAGGGGGCTACACCTTC. Translating it yields CSVTLAGVGGYTF.

This clone has only one observation. The chain recombines TRBV2 with TRBJ1-3; 7 bases fit TRBD1. V gave up 5 bases and J gave up 3 bases; unmatched junction bases: 7. Germline CDR1 SNHLY, CDR2 FYNNEI. This CDR3 region has 15 residues. The CDR3 is CASSLDRARGNTIYF. The CDR3, as DNA: TGTGCCAGCAGTTTAGACAGGGCCCGTGGAAACACCATATATTTT.

The gene calls are TRBV5-5 and TRBJ2-2; tentatively, D is TRBD2 (5 bases). This CDR3 is built from 14 residues. Germline V lookup: CDR1 SGHKS, CDR2 YYEKEE (reference sequence). Between the trimmed V and J ends, which lost 0 bases and 2 bases, there was a span of 5 bases. The chain's CDR3 is CASSLGLNTGELFF. The DNA of the CDR3 is TGTGCCAGCAGCTTGGGACTAAACACCGGGGAGCTGTTTTTT.

Turning to this clone: Additional DNA sequences in this sample encode the identical CDR3. The chain recombines TRBV19 with TRBJ1-2; 10 positions match TRBD1. From germline, CDR1 is LNHDA and CDR2 SQIVND (reference sequence). V lost 6 bases and J lost 4; bases outside the gene matches: 2. The CDR3 is 13 amino acids. CDR3 in DNA: TGTGCCAGTAGCAGGGACAGGGGCTATGGCTACACCTTC. This codes for CASSRDRGYGYTF.

Only one count was recorded for this clone. The J gene is TRBJ2-2, the V gene TRBV6-5; 9 bases line up with TRBD1. CDR3 length: 15 amino acids. The germline V gene encodes CDR1 MNHEY and CDR2 SVGAGI. V trimming: 3 bases; J trimming: 4 bases; junction bases outside the gene matches: 3. CDR3 in amino acids: CASSYGDRVTGELFF. Here the CDR3 DNA reads TGTGCCAGCAGTTATGGGGACAGGGTCACCGGGGAGCTGTTTTTT.

The V gene is TRBV3-1 (or the pseudogene TRBV3-2), the J gene TRBJ2-2; TRBD2 aligns across 10 bases. V was pared by 1 base and J by 4 bases, with 3 bases of the junction left unmatched. The CDR3 covers 16 residues. The germline V gene has CDR1 LGHDT and CDR2 YNNKEL (reference sequence). The CDR3 here is CASSQARLAGTGELFF. The DNA of the CDR3 is TGTGCCAGCAGCCAAGCCCGACTAGCGGGCACCGGGGAGCTGTTTTTT.

The chain recombines TRBV4-1 with TRBJ2-3; 7 nucleotides match TRBD2. J lost 0 bases, V lost 3 bases, and 0 bases had no gene match. Germline CDR1 and CDR2: MGHRA and YSYEKL. This CDR3 has 14 amino acids. CDR3 coding DNA: TGCGCCAGCAGCCAGGGACTAAGCACAGATACGCAGTATTTT. Its translation: CASSQGLSTDTQYF.

The V call is TRBV7-3, the J call TRBJ1-6, with D maybe TRBD1 (5 bases). V lost 5 bases to trimming and J lost 7 bases, with 18 bases between them. CDR1 SGHTA and CDR2 FQGTGA come from the germline V gene. The CDR3 spans 16 residues. CDR3 sequence reads: CASSRGDPGVNSPLHF. CDR3 in DNA: TGTGCCAGCAGCCGCGGGGATCCGGGGGTCAATTCACCCCTCCACTTT.

This chain connects TRBV5-3 to TRBJ2-7; the match to TRBD1 covers 8 bases. TRBV5-3 is marked as an open reading frame, function uncertain. The CDR3 runs 13 residues. Trimming took 7 bases from V and 3 from J; bases not matched to a gene: 6. The CDR3 DNA is TGTGCCAGAGTCCAGGGGGCTCTCTACGAGCAGTACTTC. Translation: CARVQGALYEQYF.

The chain links TRBV7-2 to TRBJ2-3; 12 nucleotides agree with TRBD2. The trim removed 4 bases at V and 4 bases at J, leaving 3 bases unmatched. From germline, CDR1 is SGHTA and CDR2 FQGNSA. This CDR3 has 15 amino acids. CDR3 loop: CASSSSGGAADTQYF. The CDR3 DNA sequence: TGTGCCAGCAGCTCTAGCGGGGGGGCCGCAGATACGCAGTATTTT.

The chain carries TRBV7-9 and TRBJ2-7; D is undetermined. CDR3 length equals 13 residues. V was clipped by 5 bases and J by 4 bases, with 12 bases between them. CDR1 is SEHNR, CDR2 FQNEAQ, per germline (reference sequence). CDR3 loop: CASSAHATYEQYF. Written as DNA, the CDR3 is TGTGCCAGCAGCGCCCACGCTACGTACGAGCAGTACTTC.

The rearrangement joins TRBV3-1 (or the pseudogene TRBV3-2) to TRBJ1-5; possible D gene TRBD1, 6 bases. Trimming removed 3 bases at V and 5 bases at J, with 14 bases between. The CDR3 has 15 residues. The germline V gene has CDR1 LGHDT and CDR2 YNNKEL (reference sequence). CDR3 loop: CASSQSQGRHQPQHF. CDR3 nucleotide sequence: TGTGCCAGCAGCCAGTCACAGGGTAGGCATCAGCCCCAGCATTTT.